The 6 T cell receptor beta chains below all came from one sample that was sequenced in a study of cytomegalovirus exposure and HLA in healthy donors. The primer mix had 60 Vbeta and 13 Jbeta primers. The protocol was immunoSEQ multiplex PCR, while the TCRdb copy is restricted to in-frame clones and leaves out a portion. This table has roughly 190,000 clones, 70% to 80% appearing once. Sample: PBMCs. These receptors came from a woman between 50 and 59 years old in good health and CMV-seronegative.

This clone showed up just a few times. V usage is TRBV6-5 and J usage is TRBJ1-5, with D perhaps matching TRBD1 (5 bases). Looked up from germline, CDR1 is MNHEY and CDR2 is SVGAGI. Trimming removed 4 bases at V and 1 base at J, with 14 bases between. CDR3 length: 16 residues. The CDR3, as DNA: TGTGCCAGCAGTTCTCCGGGGGGGTCCAGCAATCAGCCCCAGCATTTT. It codes for CASSSPGGSSNQPQHF.

The CDR3 spells CASSKTGTGGYTF. CDR3 in DNA: TGTGCCAGTAGTAAGACAGGGACCGGGGGCTACACCTTC. The chain has TRBV19 and TRBJ1-2; 7 bases match TRBD1. This CDR3 region has 13 residues. The ends lost 4 bases at V and 8 bases at J; junction bases unmatched: 7. Per germline, CDR1 LNHDA and CDR2 SQIVND (reference sequence).

About this clone: At one of its ends the junction is not consistent with the germline gene, which may arise from a read error. The chain has TRBV7-7 and TRBJ2-5; a possible D gene is TRBD1 (5 bases). Germline lookup yields CDR1 SSHAT and CDR2 FNYEAQ (reference sequence). The CDR3 length is 15 residues. The DNA of the CDR3 is TGTGCTAGCAGCTTAGTGGGCAGGGAACAAGAGACCCAGTACTTC. The encoded protein is CASSLVGREQETQYF.

The chain uses TRBV27 and TRBJ2-2; maybe TRBD1 (5 bases). Trimming left V 5 bases short and J 0 bases short, with 13 bases between. This CDR3 has 16 amino acids. Germline loops: CDR1 MNHEY, CDR2 SMNVEV (reference sequence). The CDR3: CASSIRQTANTGELFF. In DNA, the CDR3 is TGTGCCAGCAGTATACGACAGACCGCGAACACCGGGGAGCTGTTTTTT.

The chain uses TRBV5-1 and TRBJ2-3; TRBD2 aligns across 7 bases. The CDR3 has 15 residues. V was clipped by 4 bases and J by 3 bases; unmatched bases: 8. Germline lookup yields CDR1 SGHRS and CDR2 YFSETQ. CDR3 residues: CASSPRDYRTDTQYF. In nucleotides, the CDR3 is TGCGCCAGCAGCCCGAGGGACTACCGGACAGATACGCAGTATTTT.

This clone has just one count. The CDR3 here is CARSTDRGSNYGYTF. The CDR3 DNA is TGTGCCAGAAGCACTGACAGGGGTTCTAACTATGGCTACACCTTC. This chain uses TRBV5-3 with TRBJ1-2; 8 positions agree with TRBD1. TRBV5-3 is treated as an ORF (open reading frame) with a function not yet certain. This CDR3 spans 15 amino acids. V lost 4 bases and J lost 0; bases outside the gene matches: 5.